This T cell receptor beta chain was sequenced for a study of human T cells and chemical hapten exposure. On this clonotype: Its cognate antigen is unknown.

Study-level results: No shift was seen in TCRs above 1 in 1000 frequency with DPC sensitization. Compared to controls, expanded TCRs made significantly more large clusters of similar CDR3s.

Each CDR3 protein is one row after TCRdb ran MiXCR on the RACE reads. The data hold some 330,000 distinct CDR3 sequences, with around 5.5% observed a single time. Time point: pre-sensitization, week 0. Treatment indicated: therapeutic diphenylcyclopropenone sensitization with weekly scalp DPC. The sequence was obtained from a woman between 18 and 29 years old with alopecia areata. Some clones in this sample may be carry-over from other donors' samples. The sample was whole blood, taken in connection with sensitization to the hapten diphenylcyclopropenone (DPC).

The CDR3 DNA sequence: TGCAGTGCTAGAGTACCGTCCGGGCAGGCCCCTGGAGGCTACACCTTC. This translates into CSARVPSGQAPGGYTF. The chain combines TRBV20-1 with TRBJ1-2; no firm D call. Deletions cut 1 base from V and 8 bases from J, with 23 bases between. CDR1 is DFQATT and CDR2 is SNEGSKA in the germline V gene (reference sequence). This CDR3 contains 16 residues.